The following is a TCR beta chain sequence with its context. Antigen unknown. It may be a read error: a sequence one base away is much more abundant. These data are taken from a study of vaccination and CD4 T cells after COVID-19. Study overall: Taking of post-vaccine samples occurred a median about 70 days after dose two (range 14 to 241).

The Oncomine TCR Beta short-read assay generated sequence data from the DNA of cultured CD4+ T cells. TCRdb redid the calling of the PCR reads with MiXCR, one entry per CDR3 protein. This table has a few thousand distinct CDR3 sequences, nearly 25% appearing once. Documented treatment: roughly 11-day PBMC culture with coronavirus spike peptide pools or control peptides (ViraFEST assay). Collection of the unexposed donor's CD4+ T cells took place before the COVID-19 pandemic (2011-2018). Deletions cut 2 bases from V and 5 bases from J, with 16 bases between. Germline V CDR1 and CDR2: KGHDR, SFDVKD. The CDR3 spans 16 residues.

Sequenced: CD4+ T cells from blood, cultured in vitro. The source is a human donor in good health. The chain is built from TRBV24-1 and TRBJ2-3, with a tentative D call TRBD1 (8 bases). The CDR3 sequence is CATSDSTGGGGDTQYF. CDR3 sequence (DNA): TGTGCCACCAGTGATTCTACAGGGGGGGGTGGAGATACGCAGTATTTT.